This T cell receptor (beta chain) was recovered during a study of T cells in Graves' hyperthyroidism and ophthalmopathy. Whole-study results and caveats: Researchers found most expanded thyroid clonotypes above 0.001 in blood as well.

This CDR3 contains 14 residues. CDR1 SGHRS and CDR2 YFSETQ come from the germline V gene. Trimming removed 0 bases at V and 8 bases at J, with 14 bases between. This clonotype has just a few counts. Its antigen is still unknown. Hyperthyroidism in the patients, aged 18 to 65, was newly diagnosed and under 2 months in duration. Using RNA transcripts as the source, TCR beta CDR3 regions were amplified. Carried out on the TCR CDR3, a first-round RT-PCR used the HTBI primer set. TCRdb independently ran MiXCR on the multiplex PCR reads; one entry per CDR3 protein. The sample lists fewer than 900,000 distinct CDR3 sequences; around a sixth were seen once.

Sequenced sample: blood. This clonotype was obtained from a woman between 45 and 65 years old with Graves' hyperthyroidism that later progressed to Graves' ophthalmopathy. The rearrangement joins TRBV5-1 to TRBJ1-2; the D gene is possibly TRBD1 (5 bases). The CDR3 region is CASSLAQGNGGYTF. The CDR3 bases are TGCGCCAGCAGCTTGGCCCAGGGCAACGGGGGCTACACCTTC.